This entry lists 11 T cell receptor beta chains sequenced from one sample in a study of blood T cell repertoires in COVID-19. Libraries were prepared by immunoSEQ multiplex PCR; TCRdb keeps only in-frame clonotypes and omits some of them. The repertoire consists of approximately 240,000 clones, with about 90% occurring once and the leading ten covering about 3.1%. Sequenced input: PBMCs or T cells enriched from blood (not recorded which). Every receptor here comes from a woman in her forties or fifties in a cohort exposed to, infected with or recovered from COVID-19 (not recorded which).

This rearrangement joins TRBV5-1 to TRBJ1-2; no clear D. The germline CDR1 and CDR2 sequences are SGHRS and YFSETQ. CDR3 size: 14 residues. The ends were cut back, 6 bases at V and 6 bases at J, with 18 bases in the middle. CDR3 sequence: CASKEGRMGDGYTF. CDR3 nucleotides: TGCGCCAGCAAGGAGGGTCGGATGGGTGATGGCTACACCTTC.

This chain connects TRBV5-4 to TRBJ1-1; 7 nucleotides match TRBD1. The CDR3 runs to 15 residues. CDR1 is SGHNT and CDR2 is YYREEE in the germline V gene (reference sequence). With V trimmed by 4 bases and J by 4 bases, 10 bases remained unmatched. CDR3 amino acids: CASSQYRGVGTEAFF. In nucleotides, the CDR3 is TGTGCCAGCAGCCAATACAGGGGTGTTGGCACTGAAGCTTTCTTT.

This clone has only one observation. The chain joins TRBV6-4 to TRBJ2-1; 10 bases agree with TRBD1. V shed 6 bases and J 6 bases; nucleotides not matched to a gene: 5. The V gene's germline CDR1 is MRHNA and CDR2 SNTAGT. The length of the CDR3 is 14 residues. CDR3 protein: CASRRGTGANEQFF. The CDR3 nucleotides read TGTGCCAGCAGGAGGGGGACAGGGGCCAATGAGCAGTTCTTC.

V usage is TRBV5-1 and J usage is TRBJ2-3; possible D gene TRBD2, 5 bases. The CDR3 is 13 residues long. Germline CDR1 SGHRS, CDR2 YFSETQ. Trimming pared 4 bases from V and 5 bases from J, leaving 11 bases between. CDR3 residues: CASSQEAGDTQYF. For the CDR3, the DNA is TGCGCCAGCAGCCAAGAGGCGGGAGATACGCAGTATTTT.

This chain links TRBV7-8 with TRBJ1-1, with 8 positions matching TRBD1. V gave up 2 bases and J gave up 3 bases; unmatched junction bases: 8. Germline-derived CDR1 and CDR2 are SGHVS and FQNEAQ. CDR3 length equals 16 residues. The CDR3 DNA reads TGTGCCAGCAGCTTAACTATCCCGGGACAGGACACTGAAGCTTTCTTT. Translation gives CASSLTIPGQDTEAFF.

CDR3 nucleotides: TGTGCCAGCAGCACTCCTGATTCGGGGGGTACGCAGTATTTT. It yields the protein CASSTPDSGGTQYF. J is TRBJ2-3 and V is TRBV11-3; 7 bases fit TRBD2. After removal of 5 bases from V and 8 bases from J, the junction contained 10 bases not matched to a gene. The CDR3 consists of 14 residues. In germline, CDR1 is SGHNT, CDR2 YENEEA. Full variable domain (outside the CDR3, taken from reference TRBV11-3 and TRBJ2-3): EAGVVQSPRYKIIEKKQPVAFWCNPISGHNTLYWYLQNLGQGPELLIRYENEEAVDDSQLPKDRFSAERLKGVDSTLKIQPAELGDSAVYLCASSTPDSGGTQYFGPGTRLTVL.

The CDR3 reads CASSTSRDSRGYNTGELFF. In DNA form, the CDR3 reads TGTGCCAGTAGTACCTCTCGAGACTCAAGGGGTTACAACACCGGGGAGCTGTTTTTT. The chain carries TRBV19 and TRBJ2-2, with a tentative D call TRBD1 (5 bases). The CDR3 is 19 amino acids. V dropped 4 bases and J dropped 2 bases, with 23 bases sitting between them. CDR1 LNHDA and CDR2 SQIVND come from the germline V gene (reference sequence).

V and J are TRBV19 and TRBJ2-2; no clear D. Trimming left V 5 bases short and J 1 base short, with 8 bases between. The CDR3 loop spans 14 amino acids. Germline CDR1 and CDR2: LNHDA and SQIVND (reference sequence). The CDR3 reads CASSLPRNTGELFF. The CDR3 DNA is TGTGCCAGTAGTTTGCCGCGGAACACCGGGGAGCTGTTTTTT.

This rearrangement joins TRBV28 to TRBJ1-2; D is undetermined. This CDR3 is built from 12 residues. V was cut by 4 bases and J by 6 bases, with 9 bases left in between. Germline CDR1 is MDHEN and CDR2 is SYDVKM. This chain's CDR3 is CASSSPFNGYTF. The CDR3, as DNA: TGTGCCAGCAGTTCCCCCTTTAATGGCTACACCTTC.

The rearrangement joins TRBV2 to TRBJ2-7, with a weak D call TRBD2 (7 bases). Germline loops: CDR1 SNHLY, CDR2 FYNNEI. The CDR3 spans 13 residues. The ends were cut back, 11 bases at V and 3 bases at J, with 17 bases in the middle. The CDR3 region is CASTGGLNYEQYF. The CDR3 DNA is TGTGCCTCCACGGGGGGCTTAAACTACGAGCAGTACTTC. Full variable domain (outside the CDR3, taken from reference TRBV2 and TRBJ2-7): EPEVTQTPSHQVTQMGQEVILRCVPISNHLYFYWYRQILGQKVEFLVSFYNNEISEKSEIFDDQFSVERPDGSNFTLKIRSTKLEDSAMYFCASTGGLNYEQYFGPGTRLTVT.

The chain links TRBV6-5 to TRBJ1-2; D ambiguous. Deletions cut 5 bases from V and 6 bases from J, with 10 bases between. CDR1 is MNHEY and CDR2 is SVGAGI in the germline V gene. The CDR3 runs to 12 residues. This CDR3 reads CASSPEGDGYTF. DNA for the CDR3: TGTGCCAGCAGTCCGGAGGGAGATGGCTACACCTTC.